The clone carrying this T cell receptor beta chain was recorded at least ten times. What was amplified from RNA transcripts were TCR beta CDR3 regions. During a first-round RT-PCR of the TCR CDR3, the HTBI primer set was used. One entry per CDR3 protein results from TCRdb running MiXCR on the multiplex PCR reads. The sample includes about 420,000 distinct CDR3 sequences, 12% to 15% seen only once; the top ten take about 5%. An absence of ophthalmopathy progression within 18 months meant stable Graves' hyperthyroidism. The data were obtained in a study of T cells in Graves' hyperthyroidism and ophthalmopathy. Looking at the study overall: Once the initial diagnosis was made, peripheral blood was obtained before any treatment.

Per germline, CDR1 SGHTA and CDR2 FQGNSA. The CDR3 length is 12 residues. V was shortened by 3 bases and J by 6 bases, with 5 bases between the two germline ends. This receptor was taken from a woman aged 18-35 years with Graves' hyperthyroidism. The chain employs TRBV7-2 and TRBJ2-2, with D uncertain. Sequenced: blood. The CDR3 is CASSFSAGELFF. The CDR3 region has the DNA TGTGCCAGCAGCTTTAGTGCCGGGGAGCTGTTTTTT.